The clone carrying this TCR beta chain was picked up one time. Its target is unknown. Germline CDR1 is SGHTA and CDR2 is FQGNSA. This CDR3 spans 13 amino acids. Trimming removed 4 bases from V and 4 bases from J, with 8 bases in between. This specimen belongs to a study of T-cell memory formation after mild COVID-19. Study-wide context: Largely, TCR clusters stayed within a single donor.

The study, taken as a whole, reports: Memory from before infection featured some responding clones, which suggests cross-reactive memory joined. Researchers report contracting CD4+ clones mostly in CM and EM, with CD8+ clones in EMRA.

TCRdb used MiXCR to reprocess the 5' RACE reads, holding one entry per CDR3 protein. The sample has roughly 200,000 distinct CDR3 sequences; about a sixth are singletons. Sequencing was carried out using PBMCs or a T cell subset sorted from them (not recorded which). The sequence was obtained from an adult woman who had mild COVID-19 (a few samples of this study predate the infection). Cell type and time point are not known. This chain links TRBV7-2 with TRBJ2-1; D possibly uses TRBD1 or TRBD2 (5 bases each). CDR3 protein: CASSSGRYNEQFF. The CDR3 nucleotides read TGTGCCAGCAGCTCGGGGCGGTACAATGAGCAGTTCTTC.